These 27 T cell receptor beta chains share one sample of origin, sequenced in a study of T cell changes during pregnancy in multiple sclerosis. Using immunoSEQ multiplex PCR, the repertoire was profiled, and TCRdb retains in-frame clones only, with some absent. The table includes tens of thousands of clones, about nine tenths detected once. The specimen comprised CD8+ T cells from peripheral blood mononuclear cells, sampled in the first trimester of pregnancy. These receptors all come from a female donor in good health, enrolled as a control in a pregnancy study.

In its sample, this clone ranks as medium-sized. The chain has TRBV7-8 and TRBJ2-7, with a possible D match to TRBD2 (7 bases). Germline CDR1 is SGHVS and CDR2 is FQNEAQ. Trimming removed 7 bases at V and 5 bases at J, with 15 bases between. This CDR3 is 13 amino acids long. The CDR3 sequence: CASTPRGADEQYF. The CDR3 DNA sequence: TGTGCCAGCACCCCCCGGGGGGCCGACGAGCAGTACTTC.

V and J are TRBV5-6 and TRBJ1-5; D might be TRBD1 (6 bases). The CDR3 extends over 13 amino acids. Deletions cut 4 bases from V and 7 bases from J, with 12 bases between. Germline V gene lookup returns CDR1 SGHDT and CDR2 YYEEEE. CDR3 DNA: TGTGCCAGCAGCCCAGGGGTGGGGCAGCCCCAGCATTTT. Protein sequence: CASSPGVGQPQHF.

This chain joins TRBV9 and TRBJ2-4, with a tentative D call TRBD1 (7 bases). V lost 4 bases and J lost 10, with 15 bases in between. This CDR3 has 13 residues. Germline V gene lookup returns CDR1 SGDLS and CDR2 YYNGEE. CDR3 nucleotides: TGTGCCAGCAGCACCGGCTCAGGGGGGATTCAGTACTTC. Translation gives CASSTGSGGIQYF.

This clone was recorded a few times. The chain uses TRBV14 and TRBJ1-2; D is perhaps TRBD1 (5 bases). V gave up 2 bases and J gave up 6 bases, with 13 bases separating them. Germline loops: CDR1 SGHDN, CDR2 FVKESK. The CDR3 extends over 14 amino acids. The CDR3 loop is CASSQLLQDNGYTF. For the CDR3, the DNA is TGTGCCAGCAGCCAACTTTTACAGGATAATGGCTACACCTTC.

The chain joins TRBV19 to TRBJ1-3; the match to TRBD1 covers 7 bases. The germline CDR1 and CDR2 sequences are LNHDA and SQIVND (reference sequence). Germline trimming cut 9 bases from V and 9 bases from J; bases unmatched to any gene: 14. The CDR3 covers 14 residues. In DNA, the CDR3 is TGTGCCAGGGAACCAAGTGGACCAGGGGGCACCATATATTTT. It is translated as CAREPSGPGGTIYF.

This clone came up once. J is TRBJ2-7 and V is TRBV4-2; 9 bases map to TRBD2. V shed 1 base, J shed 2 bases, and the junction held 0 bases outside the gene matches. The length of the CDR3 is 14 residues. Germline CDR1 and CDR2: LGHNA and YNFKEQ. As DNA, the CDR3 is TGTGCCAGCAGCCAAGGCGGGGGGGCCTACGAGCAGTACTTC. Its protein product is CASSQGGGAYEQYF.

As DNA, the CDR3 is TGTGCCAGTATCCCCCCCGGGGGAATTACCACTGAAGCTTTCTTT. It is translated as CASIPPGGITTEAFF. The genes are TRBV19 and TRBJ1-1; maybe TRBD1 (5 bases). From germline, CDR1 is LNHDA and CDR2 SQIVND (reference sequence). Trimming shortened V by 7 bases and J by 4 bases, and 19 bases separated the two germline ends. The CDR3 is made up of 15 amino acids.

The V gene is TRBV6-6, the J gene TRBJ1-5; tentative D call: TRBD1 (6 bases). In germline, CDR1 is MNHNY, CDR2 SVGAGI (reference sequence). The CDR3 is made up of 14 amino acids. With 2 bases removed from V and 5 bases from J, the gap between germline ends came to 10 bases. CDR3 sequence: CASSYGGAHQPQHF. The CDR3 DNA sequence: TGTGCCAGCAGTTACGGGGGGGCGCATCAGCCCCAGCATTTT.

The chain carries TRBV7-3 and TRBJ2-1, with 8 bases lining up with TRBD2. The V segment lost 5 bases and the J segment 3 bases; nucleotides outside the gene matches: 6. The CDR3 sequence is 15 residues long. The V gene's germline CDR1 is SGHTA and CDR2 FQGTGA. The CDR3 protein is CASSPGTSYYNEQFF. The CDR3 nucleotides read TGTGCCAGCAGCCCCGGGACTAGTTACTACAATGAGCAGTTCTTC. Using reference TRBV7-3 and TRBJ2-1 for the parts outside the CDR3, the full variable domain is GAGVSQTPSNKVTEKGKYVELRCDPISGHTALYWYRQSLGQGPEFLIYFQGTGAADDSGLPNDRFFAVRPEGSVSTLKIQRTERGDSAVYLCASSPGTSYYNEQFFGPGTRLTVL.

Only one count was recorded for this clone. The CDR3 nucleotides read TGCAGCGTTACCGGGACAGAGCTGTATGGCTACACCTTC. Encoded protein: CSVTGTELYGYTF. V gene TRBV29-1 combines with J gene TRBJ1-2, with 7 nucleotides matching TRBD1. Losses at the gene ends were 5 bases for V and 5 bases for J; bases not matched to a gene: 8. Germline V gene sequence: CDR1 SQVTM, CDR2 ANQGSEA. This CDR3 is built from 13 residues.

This chain links TRBV7-3 with TRBJ2-7, with 9 positions matching TRBD2. The CDR3 is 14 amino acids. Germline V gene lookup returns CDR1 SGHTA and CDR2 FQGTGA. J gave up 3 bases and V 5 bases, and 5 bases lay outside the gene matches. The CDR3 DNA is TGTGCCAGCAGCCCGAGCGGGGGGAGCTACGAGCAGTACTTC. This encodes CASSPSGGSYEQYF.

This chain links TRBV18 with TRBJ2-2, with D possibly TRBD2 on 6 matching bases. Germline V gives CDR1 KGHSH, CDR2 LQKENI. The length of the CDR3 is 16 residues. The V end was cut by 3 bases, the J end by 0 bases, with 11 bases between. CDR3 coding DNA: TGTGCCAGCTCACCCCCGGGAGCTGCGAACACCGGGGAGCTGTTTTTT. The encoded protein is CASSPPGAANTGELFF.

The genes are TRBV15 and TRBJ2-7; D not certain. The germline V gene encodes CDR1 LNHNV and CDR2 YYDKDF (reference sequence). V was trimmed by 1 base and J by 5 bases, leaving 9 bases between them. The CDR3 has 13 amino acids. CDR3 DNA sequence: TGTGCCACCAGCAGAGCCGCTCCGGACGAGCAGTACTTC. This sequence encodes CATSRAAPDEQYF. Looking up the rest from reference TRBV15 and TRBJ2-7 gives the full variable domain: DAMVIQNPRYQVTQFGKPVTLSCSQTLNHNVMYWYQQKSSQAPKLLFHYYDKDFNNEADTPDNFQSRRPNTSFCFLDIRSPGLGDTAMYLCATSRAAPDEQYFGPGTRLTVT.

The chain combines TRBV7-9 with TRBJ1-5; no clear D. Germline V gene lookup returns CDR1 SEHNR and CDR2 FQNEAQ (reference sequence). The CDR3 is made up of 14 amino acids. Deletions cut 6 bases from V and 3 bases from J, with 12 bases between. Written as DNA, the CDR3 is TGTGCCAGCAGGTCGGGAGCCCTCAATCAGCCCCAGCATTTT. It is translated as CASRSGALNQPQHF.

The chain combines TRBV4-1 with TRBJ1-2; weak D call: TRBD1 (5 bases). The CDR3 has 16 amino acids. The germline V and J ends were trimmed by 0 bases and 2 bases, with 13 bases remaining between them. The germline V gene encodes CDR1 MGHRA and CDR2 YSYEKL. The CDR3 sequence is CASSQESGAANYGYTF. CDR3 DNA sequence: TGCGCCAGCAGCCAAGAGAGTGGGGCAGCCAACTATGGCTACACCTTC.

The V call is TRBV7-6, the J call TRBJ2-7, with D possibly being TRBD1 (5 bases). Germline CDR1 reads SGHVS; CDR2 reads FNYEAQ. There are 15 residues in the CDR3. V dropped 5 bases and J dropped 3 bases, with 17 bases sitting between them. Here the CDR3 reads CASSQFRTLNYEQYF. The CDR3 DNA reads TGTGCCAGCAGCCAATTTCGGACATTGAACTACGAGCAGTACTTC.

The genes are TRBV4-3 and TRBJ1-5; D is unclear. The CDR3 has 15 residues. Trimming removed 1 base at V and 0 bases at J, with 7 bases between. Germline assignment: CDR1 LGHNA and CDR2 YSLEER. The CDR3 DNA reads as TGCGCCAGCAGCCAAGGCAGGAATAGCAATCAGCCCCAGCATTTT. It is translated as CASSQGRNSNQPQHF.

The chain uses TRBV30 and TRBJ1-5; a possible D gene is TRBD1 (5 bases). V dropped 1 base and J dropped 2 bases, with 9 bases sitting between them. CDR3 length: 14 amino acids. In germline, CDR1 is GTSNPN, CDR2 SVGIG (reference sequence). The chain's CDR3 is CAWSAGGGNQPQHF. In DNA, the CDR3 is TGTGCCTGGAGTGCCGGGGGGGGCAATCAGCCCCAGCATTTT.

V usage is TRBV7-6 and J usage is TRBJ1-4; D call uncertain. Trimming left V 2 bases short and J 12 bases short, with 16 bases between. Per the germline V gene, CDR1 is SGHVS and CDR2 is FNYEAQ. CDR3 length: 14 residues. The CDR3 loop is CASSLQSERRELFF. In DNA, the CDR3 is TGTGCCAGCAGCTTACAGTCCGAGAGGAGGGAACTGTTTTTT.

The CDR3 DNA is TGTGCCAGCAGTGAATCTACGGAGCAGTTCTTC. It codes for CASSESTEQFF. The J gene is TRBJ2-1, the V gene TRBV25-1, with no clear D. This CDR3 region has 11 residues. Per germline, CDR1 MGHDK and CDR2 SYGVNS. V lost 1 base to trimming and J lost 10 bases, with 5 bases between them.

The genes are TRBV27 and TRBJ2-2; D is unresolved. The germline gives CDR1 MNHEY, CDR2 SMNVEV (reference sequence). The V gene lost 5 bases and the J gene lost 2 bases, with 9 bases spanning the gap. The CDR3 extends over 14 amino acids. Written as DNA, the CDR3 is TGTGCCAGCAGTCCGACAAGCAACACCGGGGAGCTGTTTTTT. Protein sequence: CASSPTSNTGELFF.

The rearrangement joins TRBV19 to TRBJ2-2; weak D call: TRBD2 (6 bases). The CDR3 is made up of 12 amino acids. Germline values: CDR1 LNHDA, CDR2 SQIVND (reference sequence). The V end was cut by 5 bases, the J end by 10 bases, with 11 bases between. CDR3 protein: CASSPQGLELFF. As DNA, the CDR3 is TGTGCCAGTAGTCCTCAGGGACTGGAGCTGTTTTTT.

The V call is TRBV19, the J call TRBJ1-5; D may be TRBD1 (6 bases). CDR1 LNHDA and CDR2 SQIVND come from the germline V gene (reference sequence). V lost 2 bases and J 3 bases, leaving 8 bases between the germline ends. The length of the CDR3 is 14 residues. CDR3 loop: CASSIRDNNQPQHF. The DNA of the CDR3 is TGTGCCAGTAGTATAAGGGACAACAATCAGCCCCAGCATTTT.

The rearrangement uses TRBV7-9 and TRBJ1-2; 12 nucleotides line up with TRBD1. The CDR3 sequence is 19 residues long. V trimming: 0 bases; J trimming: 6 bases; junction bases outside the gene matches: 14. The germline CDR1 and CDR2 sequences are SEHNR and FQNEAQ (reference sequence). The CDR3 DNA follows: TGTGCCAGCAGCTTAGCTGACCCGGGACAGGGGGCTAGAGGAGATGGCTACACCTTC. This sequence encodes CASSLADPGQGARGDGYTF. Combining the CDR3 with reference TRBV7-9 and TRBJ1-2 gives the whole variable domain DTGVSQNPRHKITKRGQNVTFRCDPISEHNRLYWYRQTLGQGPEFLTYFQNEAQLEKSRLLSDRFSAERPKGSFSTLEIQRTEQGDSAMYLCASSLADPGQGARGDGYTFGSGTRLTVV.

The chain employs TRBV9 and TRBJ2-5; 11 bases align to TRBD2. CDR1 and CDR2 (germline): SGDLS, YYNGEE. CDR3 size: 15 residues. V lost 3 bases to trimming and J lost 5 bases; unmatched junction nucleotides: 6. CDR3 amino acids: CASSASGGFRETQYF. DNA of the CDR3: TGTGCCAGCAGCGCTAGCGGGGGGTTCCGGGAGACCCAGTACTTC.

The gene calls are TRBV7-2 and TRBJ2-1; D is unclear. Germline CDR1 reads SGHTA; CDR2 reads FQGNSA. The V gene lost 3 bases and the J gene lost 0 bases, with 9 bases spanning the gap. The CDR3 contains 15 residues. CDR3 coding DNA: TGTGCCAGCAGCTTGACGGAGAGCTCCTACAATGAGCAGTTCTTC. It translates to CASSLTESSYNEQFF.

This clone was picked up a small number of times. The chain couples TRBV4-2 to TRBJ2-3; 8 positions agree with TRBD2. The CDR3 is 17 amino acids. The V and J ends lost 0 bases and 2 bases, in that order; junction bases with no gene match: 7. Germline assignment: CDR1 LGHNA and CDR2 YNFKEQ. The CDR3 loop is CASSQDAAGGFTDTQYF. CDR3 in DNA: TGTGCCAGCAGCCAAGATGCGGCGGGGGGCTTCACAGATACGCAGTATTTT.